This TCR beta chain derives from a study of shared clonotypes between healthy human individuals. The CDR3 runs to 15 residues. CDR1 and CDR2 (germline): SGHAT, FQNNGV. V was trimmed by 0 bases and J by 1 base, leaving 6 bases between them. The method was immunoSEQ multiplex PCR; TCRdb's version includes in-frame clones alone and lacks a portion of them. The sample lists over a million clones; more than 95% were seen once. Study conclusions and caveats: Among non-shared clonotypes, generation probabilities were lower than among those shared by all four donors.

Regarding this clone: The antigen is unknown.

Sequencing input: naive CD4+ T cells sorted from blood. Noted subset: CD45RA+ positively selected. The chain is built from TRBV11-2 and TRBJ2-2; D gene uncertain. This receptor was taken from a man aged 25 to 40 in good health. In nucleotides, the CDR3 is TGTGCCAGCAGCTTAGATCTCAGGAACACCGGGGAGCTGTTTTTT. Translation: CASSLDLRNTGELFF.